This T cell receptor (beta chain) was retrieved from a study of OX40 agonist ivuxolimab in advanced cancers. Overall study: Therapy given before enrollment (anti-PD-1, anti-PD-L1 or anti-CTLA-4) was allowed, and 40% had some. Study-level results: Among the lowest peripheral clonal expansion occurred in 0.1-3.0 mg/kg partial responders.

Details on this clone: Its specificity is not known.

The CDR3 runs 14 residues. Trimming removed 4 bases from V and 0 bases from J, with 7 bases in between. From germline, CDR1 is SEHNR and CDR2 FQNEAQ (reference sequence). Sequencing was performed with immunoSEQ multiplex PCR; in TCRdb, only in-frame clones are kept and a portion is missing. The sample comprises 100,000 to 120,000 clones, approximately 90% of which are singletons, and 0.27% rests with the top ten. The chain recombines TRBV7-9 with TRBJ1-5, with D perhaps matching TRBD1 (5 bases). This receptor was identified in an adult with an advanced solid tumor such as melanoma, head and neck, liver or kidney cancer. The source was CD4+ or CD8+ T cells sorted from blood, collected in a trial of the OX40 agonist ivuxolimab. CDR3 in amino acids: CASSSDSSNQPQHF. For the CDR3, the DNA is TGTGCCAGCAGCTCCGACAGTAGCAATCAGCCCCAGCATTTT.